These T cell receptor beta chains were read from a single sample in a study of T cell responses to AZD1222 COVID-19 vaccine. Measured with immunoSEQ multiplex PCR; TCRdb has only the in-frame clones, and not every one. The sample lists tens of thousands of clones, approximately 90% occurring once. This specimen was peripheral blood, taken 28 days after the second AZD1222 dose. The source is an adult who received the AZD1222 COVID-19 vaccine. Both conserved end residues are part of each CDR3. Each record gives: J gene, V gene, clone size, D gene, CDR3 DNA, CDR3 protein. A D gene is named only where the DNA matches it firmly. Clone size is not always given. Where it is, it says once, few, many or a class for expanded clones.

j_gene: TRBJ2-1; v_gene: TRBV29-1; abundance: NA; d_gene: TRBD2; CDR3nt: TGCAGCGTTGCAGCGGGAGCGGTTGGAAGTGAGCAGTTCTTC; CDR3aa: CSVAAGAVGSEQFF
j_gene: TRBJ2-7; v_gene: TRBV10-1; abundance: NA; d_gene: NA; CDR3nt: TGCGCCGGCTACGAGCAGTACTTC; CDR3aa: CAGYEQYF
j_gene: TRBJ2-1; v_gene: TRBV24-1; abundance: NA; d_gene: NA; CDR3nt: TGTGCCACCAGTGATTTTCCCGGGTGGCCGTCCTACAATGAGCAGTTCTTC; CDR3aa: CATSDFPGWPSYNEQFF
j_gene: TRBJ1-1; v_gene: TRBV3-1/TRBV3-2; abundance: NA; d_gene: NA; CDR3nt: TGTGCCAGCAGCCTGATGGGGGCAGGGGCGGCTTTCTTT; CDR3aa: CASSLMGAGAAFF
j_gene: TRBJ2-1; v_gene: TRBV28; abundance: NA; d_gene: NA; CDR3nt: TGTGCCAGCAGGGAGTCCTCCTACAATGAGCAGTTCTTC; CDR3aa: CASRESSYNEQFF
j_gene: TRBJ1-1; v_gene: TRBV29-1; abundance: NA; d_gene: NA; CDR3nt: TGCAGCGTCGCTAGAGGGGGACTCGGGACTGAAGCTTTCTTT; CDR3aa: CSVARGGLGTEAFF
j_gene: TRBJ1-1; v_gene: TRBV28; abundance: NA; d_gene: NA; CDR3nt: TGTGCCAGCAGCCCGGGTATCGGGGGTTTCAACACTGAAGCTTTCTTT; CDR3aa: CASSPGIGGFNTEAFF
j_gene: TRBJ1-1; v_gene: TRBV28; abundance: NA; d_gene: NA; CDR3nt: TGTGCCAGCAGTGCACGGGACCCCCGAAGGACTGAAGCTTTCTTT; CDR3aa: CASSARDPRRTEAFF
j_gene: TRBJ1-2; v_gene: TRBV5-4; abundance: NA; d_gene: TRBD1; CDR3nt: TGTGCCAGCAGCTCGCGACAGGGGGCTGGTGGCTACACCTTC; CDR3aa: CASSSRQGAGGYTF
j_gene: TRBJ2-7; v_gene: TRBV9; abundance: NA; d_gene: TRBD2; CDR3nt: TGTGCCAGCAGCCTAACCGGGACTAGCGTGTACGAGCAGTACTTC; CDR3aa: CASSLTGTSVYEQYF
j_gene: TRBJ1-5; v_gene: TRBV9; abundance: NA; d_gene: NA; CDR3nt: TGTGCCAGCAGCGTAGGACCCCAGGGCCAGCCCCAGCATTTT; CDR3aa: CASSVGPQGQPQHF
j_gene: TRBJ2-5; v_gene: TRBV6-4; abundance: NA; d_gene: NA; CDR3nt: TGTGCCAGCAGTGTCGCGGCGGGTCGGGCCCAGTACTTC; CDR3aa: CASSVAAGRAQYF
j_gene: TRBJ2-7; v_gene: TRBV6-1; abundance: NA; d_gene: NA; CDR3nt: TGTGCCAGCAGTGAAGCGGGAGGGGGTCGGGGCTCCGCGGGTTCCTACGAGCAGTACTTC; CDR3aa: CASSEAGGGRGSAGSYEQYF
j_gene: TRBJ2-1; v_gene: TRBV11-2; abundance: NA; d_gene: NA; CDR3nt: TGTGCCAGCAGCTTTAGTCCCTACAATGAGCAGTTCTTC; CDR3aa: CASSFSPYNEQFF
j_gene: TRBJ1-1; v_gene: TRBV29-1; abundance: NA; d_gene: TRBD1; CDR3nt: TGCAGCGTTGAACTGGCAGCCAGGGGGCGGACTGAAGCTTTCTTT; CDR3aa: CSVELAARGRTEAFF
j_gene: TRBJ2-1; v_gene: TRBV5-1; abundance: NA; d_gene: TRBD2; CDR3nt: TGCGCCAGCAGCTCCTCTAGCGGGGGGTACAATGAGCAGTTCTTC; CDR3aa: CASSSSSGGYNEQFF
j_gene: TRBJ2-3; v_gene: TRBV7-9; abundance: NA; d_gene: TRBD2; CDR3nt: TGTGCCAGCAGCATTAGCGGGAAACAAAGAGATACGCAGTATTTT; CDR3aa: CASSISGKQRDTQYF
j_gene: TRBJ1-6; v_gene: TRBV30; abundance: NA; d_gene: NA; CDR3nt: TGTGCCTGGCGCGGGGGTCGTAATTCACCCCTCCACTTT; CDR3aa: CAWRGGRNSPLHF
j_gene: TRBJ2-1; v_gene: TRBV18; abundance: NA; d_gene: TRBD1; CDR3nt: TGTGCCAGCTCACCTGGATCCGTGGGACAGGGAAACGTTGTGGGTGAGCAGTTCTTC; CDR3aa: CASSPGSVGQGNVVGEQFF
j_gene: TRBJ2-3; v_gene: TRBV25-1; abundance: NA; d_gene: NA; CDR3nt: TGTGCCAGCAGTGACTCTACCAGGGCGCAGTATTTT; CDR3aa: CASSDSTRAQYF
j_gene: TRBJ1-1; v_gene: TRBV18; abundance: NA; d_gene: TRBD1; CDR3nt: TGTGCCAGCTCGACTGACAGGGGGAACACTGAAGCTTTCTTT; CDR3aa: CASSTDRGNTEAFF
j_gene: TRBJ2-3; v_gene: TRBV13; abundance: NA; d_gene: TRBD2; CDR3nt: TGTGCCAGCAGCTTAGGACTAGCGGGAGCGGATACGCAGTATTTT; CDR3aa: CASSLGLAGADTQYF
j_gene: TRBJ2-7; v_gene: TRBV12-3/TRBV12-4; abundance: NA; d_gene: NA; CDR3nt: TGTGCCAGCAGGGGACCGGGGTACGAGCAGTACTTC; CDR3aa: CASRGPGYEQYF
j_gene: TRBJ2-7; v_gene: TRBV19; abundance: NA; d_gene: NA; CDR3nt: TGTGCCAGTAGTAGGCGACAGGCGAGCTCCTACGAGCAGTACTTC; CDR3aa: CASSRRQASSYEQYF
j_gene: TRBJ1-1; v_gene: TRBV5-1; abundance: NA; d_gene: NA; CDR3nt: TGCGCCAGCAGCTCGGGGCGGCCCATGAACACTGAAGCTTTCTTT; CDR3aa: CASSSGRPMNTEAFF
j_gene: TRBJ2-5; v_gene: TRBV7-3; abundance: NA; d_gene: TRBD2; CDR3nt: TGTGCCAGCAGCGCCACGAGTAACCGGGGGGGAGAGACCCAGTACTTC; CDR3aa: CASSATSNRGGETQYF
j_gene: TRBJ2-2; v_gene: TRBV30; abundance: NA; d_gene: NA; CDR3nt: TGTGCCTGGACAGCTTCGTTTGTCGGGGAGCTGTTTTTT; CDR3aa: CAWTASFVGELFF
j_gene: TRBJ2-3; v_gene: TRBV5-4; abundance: NA; d_gene: NA; CDR3nt: TGTGCCAGCAGCCGCGGGGCCACAGATACGCAGTATTTT; CDR3aa: CASSRGATDTQYF
j_gene: TRBJ2-1; v_gene: TRBV11-1; abundance: NA; d_gene: TRBD1; CDR3nt: TGTGCCAGCAGCCTGGGACAGGAAAACAATGAGCAGTTCTTC; CDR3aa: CASSLGQENNEQFF
j_gene: TRBJ2-3; v_gene: TRBV7-8; abundance: once; d_gene: TRBD2; CDR3nt: TGTGCCAGCAGCTTAGGCCAAGCGGGATCGGGAGATACGCAGTATTTT; CDR3aa: CASSLGQAGSGDTQYF
j_gene: TRBJ2-5; v_gene: TRBV24-1; abundance: once; d_gene: NA; CDR3nt: TGTGCCACCAGTGATGTCCGTTCCCTAAGCGGCGGCGCCCAAGAGACCCAGTACTTC; CDR3aa: CATSDVRSLSGGAQETQYF
j_gene: TRBJ2-3; v_gene: TRBV3-1/TRBV3-2; abundance: NA; d_gene: TRBD2; CDR3nt: TGTGCCAGCAGCCGAGGACTAGCGGGAGTAGGGACAGATACGCAGTATTTT; CDR3aa: CASSRGLAGVGTDTQYF
j_gene: TRBJ1-5; v_gene: TRBV2; abundance: few; d_gene: TRBD1; CDR3nt: TGTGCCAGCAGTGAGCGTGGACAGGGTAGGCTACCCCAGCATTTT; CDR3aa: CASSERGQGRLPQHF
j_gene: TRBJ1-2; v_gene: TRBV5-4; abundance: NA; d_gene: NA; CDR3nt: TGTGCCAGCAGCCCCGCCGGGCCAGGGAGGACGGGAGGCTACACCTTC; CDR3aa: CASSPAGPGRTGGYTF
j_gene: TRBJ2-5; v_gene: TRBV9; abundance: once; d_gene: NA; CDR3nt: TGTGCCAGCAGCCGAGGTGGGGTGAGCGGAGAGACCCAGTACTTC; CDR3aa: CASSRGGVSGETQYF
j_gene: TRBJ1-4; v_gene: TRBV5-4; abundance: NA; d_gene: TRBD1; CDR3nt: TGTGCCAGCAGCCCTGGACAGGCGGATGAAAAACTGTTTTTT; CDR3aa: CASSPGQADEKLFF
j_gene: TRBJ1-5; v_gene: TRBV24-1; abundance: NA; d_gene: NA; CDR3nt: TGTGCCACCAGTGACCCAAACAGTAGCAATCAGCCCCAGCATTTT; CDR3aa: CATSDPNSSNQPQHF
j_gene: TRBJ1-3; v_gene: TRBV6-5; abundance: NA; d_gene: NA; CDR3nt: TGTGCCAGCAGTTACTCAGGGACGGGAAACACCATATATTTT; CDR3aa: CASSYSGTGNTIYF
j_gene: TRBJ2-3; v_gene: TRBV28; abundance: NA; d_gene: NA; CDR3nt: TGTGCCAGCAGTTTTCGGGGTGCGGGCACAGATACGCAGTATTTT; CDR3aa: CASSFRGAGTDTQYF
j_gene: TRBJ1-1; v_gene: TRBV19; abundance: NA; d_gene: NA; CDR3nt: TGTGCCAGTAGTATCCCACCCTCTACTGAAGCTTTCTTT; CDR3aa: CASSIPPSTEAFF
j_gene: TRBJ2-3; v_gene: TRBV30; abundance: NA; d_gene: NA; CDR3nt: TGTGCCTGGAGTGGACAGTTCGCCACAGATACGCAGTATTTT; CDR3aa: CAWSGQFATDTQYF
j_gene: TRBJ1-4; v_gene: TRBV27; abundance: NA; d_gene: TRBD1; CDR3nt: TGTGCCAGCAGCCAAGAGCTTCCAGGGGGCACTAATGAAAAACTGTTTTTT; CDR3aa: CASSQELPGGTNEKLFF